The clone carrying this T cell receptor beta chain was recorded only once. Under the authors' procedure: Amplified reference gene primers provided the basis for estimating nucleated cell counts. The data were produced by immunoSEQ multiplex PCR, yet TCRdb's version contains in-frame clones alone and is incomplete. V and J calls and clone size come straight from that table; D and trimming were deduced from the DNA. The sample has 50,000 to 80,000 clones, nearly 90% seen once. With V trimmed by 6 bases and J by 6 bases, 10 bases remained unmatched. This CDR3 has 15 residues. Germline V gives CDR1 KGHSH, CDR2 LQKENI. The record originates from a study of blood T cell repertoires in COVID-19. About the research overall: Material from acute and convalescent COVID-19 was sourced from the United States, Italy and Spain. Sources were T cells, B-cell-depleted T cells, or PBMCs; the material itself was cDNA or gDNA.

Sequencing used peripheral blood. V is TRBV18 and J is TRBJ1-1; 10 nucleotides match TRBD1. The TCR sequence derives from a man aged 55 to 70 with acute or convalescent COVID-19. CDR3 nucleotide sequence: TGTGCCAGCTCGCAAGACAGGGGGCGGGGGGCTGAAGCTTTCTTT. Protein product: CASSQDRGRGAEAFF. Based on the CDR3 plus reference TRBV18 and TRBJ1-1, the full variable domain is NAGVMQNPRHLVRRRGQEARLRCSPMKGHSHVYWYRQLPEEGLKFMVYLQKENIIDESGMPKERFSAEFPKEGPSILRIQQVVRGDSAAYFCASSQDRGRGAEAFFGQGTRLTVV.